This T cell receptor (beta chain) comes out of a study of blood T cells in healthy people across ages. A second PCR, run for roughly 7 to 11 cycles, used a sample-barcoded 5' primer plus a J-beta primer mix. TCRdb redid the calling of the 5' RACE reads with MiXCR, one entry per CDR3 protein. Among approximately 800,000 distinct CDR3 sequences listed, 20% to 25% were seen once. The CDR3 consists of 16 residues. Trimming took 0 bases from V and 1 from J, leaving 12 bases between them. Germline values: CDR1 DFQATT, CDR2 SNEGSKA (reference sequence). This clonotype was counted only a few times. This sample was shared with a second study, whose subject was T cells of mothers and their children.

This sequence was found in a boy between 10 and 17 years old in good health. Sequencing input: blood. The V call is TRBV20-1, the J call TRBJ2-2; the D gene is possibly TRBD2 (6 bases). In DNA, the CDR3 is TGCAGTGCTAGAGATGGGGGACTGAAGAACACCGGGGAGCTGTTTTTT. It specifies CSARDGGLKNTGELFF.